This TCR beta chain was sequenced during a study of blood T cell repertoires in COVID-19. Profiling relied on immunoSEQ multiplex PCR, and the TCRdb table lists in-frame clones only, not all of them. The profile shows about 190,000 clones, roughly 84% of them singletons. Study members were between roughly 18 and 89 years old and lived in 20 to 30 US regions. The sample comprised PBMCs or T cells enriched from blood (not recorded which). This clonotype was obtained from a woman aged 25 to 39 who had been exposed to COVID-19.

The CDR3 DNA sequence: TGTGCCAGCAGCCCGAGTAGGGGAGGCTATGGCTACACCTTC. This encodes CASSPSRGGYGYTF. V and J are TRBV7-8 and TRBJ1-2; D may be TRBD1 (5 bases). V was shortened by 5 bases and J by 4 bases, with 14 bases between the two germline ends. Germline V gives CDR1 SGHVS, CDR2 FQNEAQ. This CDR3 region has 14 residues. Supplemented by reference TRBV7-8 and TRBJ1-2, the full variable domain reads GAGVSQSPRYKVAKRGQDVALRCDPISGHVSLFWYQQALGQGPEFLTYFQNEAQLDKSGLPSDRFFAERPEGSVSTLKIQRTQQEDSAVYLCASSPSRGGYGYTFGSGTRLTVV.